This T cell receptor beta chain originates from a study of blood T cell repertoires in COVID-19. A single count supports this clone. TCRdb keeps only in-frame clones here, not all; method: immunoSEQ multiplex PCR. The sample includes under 85,000 clones, around nine tenths of them seen just once. This CDR3 is 14 amino acids long. Source material: peripheral blood. The clonotype was recovered from a woman of 80 years or more with active or convalescent COVID-19. The chain carries TRBV21-1 and TRBJ2-2; the table gives TRBD1 as D, unverified against the DNA. TRBV21-1 is flagged as a pseudogene. Written as DNA, the CDR3 is TGTGCCAGCGGGGTAGACAGGGCGACCGGGGAGCTGTTTTTT. Encoded protein: CASGVDRATGELFF.